These 8 T cell receptor beta chains were sequenced from one sample in a study of cytomegalovirus exposure and HLA in healthy donors. A multiplex PCR was run with 60 Vbeta primers and 13 Jbeta primers. Sequencing was performed with immunoSEQ multiplex PCR; in TCRdb, only in-frame clones are kept and a portion is missing. The repertoire includes under 170,000 clones, roughly 77% of them detected once, and about 4% sits in the top ten. Material for sequencing was PBMCs. These receptors originate from a human donor in good health.

The chain carries TRBV19 and TRBJ2-2; the match to TRBD2 covers 9 bases. The CDR3 is 15 amino acids. Germline V CDR1 and CDR2: LNHDA, SQIVND (reference sequence). V trimming: 5 bases; J trimming: 4 bases; junction bases outside the gene matches: 5. For the CDR3, the DNA is TGTGCCAGTAGTGTCCTAGCGGGACCCACCGGGGAGCTGTTTTTT. This translates into CASSVLAGPTGELFF.

The chain is built from TRBV7-6 and TRBJ2-5; the D gene is possibly TRBD1 (5 bases). The DNA end favors TRBJ2-7, so the J call may be wrong. Germline V lookup: CDR1 SGHVS, CDR2 FNYEAQ. The CDR3 consists of 13 residues. DNA of the CDR3: TGTGCCAGCAGCCACGCAGGGTCAGGCGAGCAGTACTTC. It specifies CASSHAGSGEQYF.

This clone was counted between two and nine times. The genes are TRBV15 and TRBJ2-2; D is uncertain. Germline CDR1 LNHNV, CDR2 YYDKDF (reference sequence). V lost 4 bases and J lost 1, with 4 bases in between. The CDR3 runs 13 residues. The CDR3 loop is CATSIQNTGELFF. CDR3 nucleotides: TGTGCCACCAGCATTCAGAACACCGGGGAGCTGTTTTTT.

V and J are TRBV12-5 and TRBJ2-3; 9 bases are a match to TRBD2. This CDR3 comprises 16 residues. Germline V gene lookup returns CDR1 LGHNT and CDR2 FRNRAP. After removal of 0 bases from V and 4 bases from J, the junction contained 5 bases not matched to a gene. CDR3 bases: TGTGCTAGTGGTTTGGTCCAGCGGGGGGCCTCAGATACGCAGTATTTT. Encoded protein: CASGLVQRGASDTQYF.

The V call is TRBV5-1, the J call TRBJ2-3; 9 bases are a match to TRBD2. V gave up 4 bases and J gave up 5 bases; unmatched junction bases: 20. The length of the CDR3 is 19 residues. CDR1 and CDR2 from the germline V gene are SGHRS and YFSETQ. This CDR3 reads CASSVSVGISGGMGDTQYF. The CDR3 DNA is TGCGCCAGCAGCGTCAGCGTGGGTATTAGCGGGGGAATGGGAGATACGCAGTATTTT.

The V gene is TRBV5-1, the J gene TRBJ2-4; 8 bases fit TRBD2. Germline CDR1 and CDR2: SGHRS and YFSETQ. V lost 6 bases and J lost 1; bases outside the gene matches: 3. The length of the CDR3 is 14 residues. This CDR3 is CASTPGGAKNIQYF. In nucleotides, the CDR3 is TGCGCCAGCACCCCGGGGGGGGCCAAAAACATTCAGTACTTC. The entire variable domain, with the rest obtained from reference TRBV5-1 and TRBJ2-4, is as follows: KAGVTQTPRYLIKTRGQQVTLSCSPISGHRSVSWYQQTPGQGLQFLFEYFSETQRNKGNFPGRFSGRQFSNSRSEMNVSTLELGDSALYLCASTPGGAKNIQYFGAGTRLSVL.

The rearrangement links TRBV7-2 to TRBJ1-3; 7 positions match TRBD1. V shed 5 bases, J shed 0 bases, and the junction held 7 bases outside the gene matches. The length of the CDR3 is 16 residues. Germline lookup yields CDR1 SGHTA and CDR2 FQGNSA. The CDR3 sequence is CASSPRGIISGNTIYF. For the CDR3, the DNA is TGTGCCAGCAGCCCCAGGGGGATAATCTCTGGAAACACCATATATTTT.

The chain links TRBV7-9 to TRBJ2-7; 8 nucleotides match TRBD1. J gave up 1 base and V 2 bases, and 1 base lay outside the gene matches. This CDR3 has 14 amino acids. Germline loops: CDR1 SEHNR, CDR2 FQNEAQ (reference sequence). As DNA, the CDR3 is TGTGCCAGCAGCTTAAGGGACAGGTCCTACGAGCAGTACTTC. Translating gives CASSLRDRSYEQYF.